This TCR beta chain was obtained from a study of blood T cell repertoires in COVID-19. Across the whole study: The United States, Italy and Spain provided the acute and convalescent COVID-19 samples. Sample material is recorded as cDNA or gDNA derived from T cells, B-cell-depleted T cells, or PBMCs.

This clone was recorded only once. Per the original methods: The authors estimated nucleated cell counts from reference gene primer amplification. The repertoire was sequenced with immunoSEQ multiplex PCR; TCRdb's copy has only in-frame clones and lacks some. For V, J and clone size, that table is used; D and trimming come from the DNA. Of more than 95,000 clones in the sample, around 89% were seen once. CDR1 is MDHEN and CDR2 is SYDVKM in the germline V gene. V lost 4 bases and J lost 4; bases outside the gene matches: 7. The CDR3 sequence is 15 residues long. The rearrangement joins TRBV28 to TRBJ2-5; the match to TRBD2 covers 9 bases. The sample was peripheral blood. The receptor was derived from a human donor in a cohort sampled during active COVID-19. The CDR3 is CASSWGGREGETQYF. The DNA for the CDR3 is TGTGCCAGCAGTTGGGGCGGGAGGGAAGGAGAGACCCAGTACTTC.